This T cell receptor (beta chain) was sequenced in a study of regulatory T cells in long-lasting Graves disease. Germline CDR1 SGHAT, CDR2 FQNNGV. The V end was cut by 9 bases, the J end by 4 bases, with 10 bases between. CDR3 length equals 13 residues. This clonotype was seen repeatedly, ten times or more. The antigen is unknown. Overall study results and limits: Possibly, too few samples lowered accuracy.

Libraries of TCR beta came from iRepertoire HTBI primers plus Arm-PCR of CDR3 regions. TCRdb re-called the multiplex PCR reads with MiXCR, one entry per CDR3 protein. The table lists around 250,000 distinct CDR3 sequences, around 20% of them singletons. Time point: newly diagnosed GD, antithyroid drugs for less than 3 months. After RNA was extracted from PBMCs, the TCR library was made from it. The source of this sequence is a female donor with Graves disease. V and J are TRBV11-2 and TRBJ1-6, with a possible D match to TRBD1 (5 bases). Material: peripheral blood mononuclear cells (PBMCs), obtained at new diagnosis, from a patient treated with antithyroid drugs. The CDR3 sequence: CASRDLYNSPLHF. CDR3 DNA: TGTGCCAGTCGGGACTTGTATAATTCACCCCTCCACTTT.